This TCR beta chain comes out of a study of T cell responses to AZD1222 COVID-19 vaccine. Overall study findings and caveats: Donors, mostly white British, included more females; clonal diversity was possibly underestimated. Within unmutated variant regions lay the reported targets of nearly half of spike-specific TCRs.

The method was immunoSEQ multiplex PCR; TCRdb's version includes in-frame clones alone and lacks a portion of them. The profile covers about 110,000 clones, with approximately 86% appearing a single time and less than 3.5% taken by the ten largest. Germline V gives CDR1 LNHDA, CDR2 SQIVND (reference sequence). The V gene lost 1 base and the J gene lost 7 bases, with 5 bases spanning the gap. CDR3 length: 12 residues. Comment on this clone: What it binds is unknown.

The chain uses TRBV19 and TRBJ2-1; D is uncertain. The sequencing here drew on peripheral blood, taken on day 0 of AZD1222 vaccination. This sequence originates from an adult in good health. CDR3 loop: CASSIAGNEQFF. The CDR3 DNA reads TGTGCCAGTAGTATAGCCGGGAATGAGCAGTTCTTC. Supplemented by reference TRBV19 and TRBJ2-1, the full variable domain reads DGGITQSPKYLFRKEGQNVTLSCEQNLNHDAMYWYRQDPGQGLRLIYYSQIVNDFQKGDIAEGYSVSREKKESFPLTVTSAQKNPTAFYLCASSIAGNEQFFGPGTRLTVL.